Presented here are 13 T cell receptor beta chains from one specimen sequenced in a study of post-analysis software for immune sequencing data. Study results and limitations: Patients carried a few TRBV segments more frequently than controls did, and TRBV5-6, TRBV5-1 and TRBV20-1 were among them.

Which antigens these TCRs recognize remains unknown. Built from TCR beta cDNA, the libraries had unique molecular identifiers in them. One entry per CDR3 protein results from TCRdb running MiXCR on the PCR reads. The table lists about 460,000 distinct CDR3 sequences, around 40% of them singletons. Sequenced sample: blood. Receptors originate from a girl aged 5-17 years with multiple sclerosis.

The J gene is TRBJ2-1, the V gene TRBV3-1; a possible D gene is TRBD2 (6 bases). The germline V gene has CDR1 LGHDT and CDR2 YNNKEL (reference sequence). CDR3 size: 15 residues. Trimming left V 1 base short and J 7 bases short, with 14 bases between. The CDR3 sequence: CASSQGGTPGNEQFF. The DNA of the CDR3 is TGTGCCAGCAGCCAAGGCGGGACCCCCGGGAATGAGCAGTTCTTC.

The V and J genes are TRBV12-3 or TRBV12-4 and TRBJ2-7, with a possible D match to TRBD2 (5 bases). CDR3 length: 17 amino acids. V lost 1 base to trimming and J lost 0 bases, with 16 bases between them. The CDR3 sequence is CASSLEILEGFSYEQYF. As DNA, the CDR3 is TGTGCCAGCAGTTTAGAGATCCTTGAGGGTTTCTCCTACGAGCAGTACTTC.

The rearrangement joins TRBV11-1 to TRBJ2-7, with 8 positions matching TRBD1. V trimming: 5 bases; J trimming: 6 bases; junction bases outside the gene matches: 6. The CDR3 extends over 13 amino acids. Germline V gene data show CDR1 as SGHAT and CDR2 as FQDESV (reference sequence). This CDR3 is CASSRGQAGEQYF. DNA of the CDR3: TGTGCCAGCAGCAGGGGACAGGCGGGCGAGCAGTACTTC.

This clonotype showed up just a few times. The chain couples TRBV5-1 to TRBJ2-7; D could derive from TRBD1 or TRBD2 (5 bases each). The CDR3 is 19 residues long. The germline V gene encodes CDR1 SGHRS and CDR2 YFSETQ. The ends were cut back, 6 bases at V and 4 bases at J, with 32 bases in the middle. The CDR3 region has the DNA TGCGCCAGCACCCGGGGCCTCGGCAGGGATACCGTCCGGGCGTACGAGCAGTACTTC. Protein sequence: CASTRGLGRDTVRAYEQYF. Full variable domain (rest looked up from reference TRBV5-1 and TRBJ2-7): KAGVTQTPRYLIKTRGQQVTLSCSPISGHRSVSWYQQTPGQGLQFLFEYFSETQRNKGNFPGRFSGRQFSNSRSEMNVSTLELGDSALYLCASTRGLGRDTVRAYEQYFGPGTRLTVT.

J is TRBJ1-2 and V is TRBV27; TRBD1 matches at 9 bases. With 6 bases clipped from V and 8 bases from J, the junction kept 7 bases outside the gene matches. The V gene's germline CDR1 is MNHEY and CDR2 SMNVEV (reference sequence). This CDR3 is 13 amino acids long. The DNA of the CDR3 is TGTGCCAGCAGCGGACAGGGGAGAGGCGGCTACACCTTC. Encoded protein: CASSGQGRGGYTF.

This chain's CDR3 is CSASTHYEQYF. DNA for the CDR3: TGCAGTGCTTCTACCCACTACGAGCAGTACTTC. The rearrangement links TRBV20-1 to TRBJ2-5; the D is unclear. The DNA matches TRBJ2-7 better at its end, which makes the J call doubtful. CDR1 is DFQATT, CDR2 SNEGSKA, per germline (reference sequence). The CDR3 is made up of 11 amino acids.

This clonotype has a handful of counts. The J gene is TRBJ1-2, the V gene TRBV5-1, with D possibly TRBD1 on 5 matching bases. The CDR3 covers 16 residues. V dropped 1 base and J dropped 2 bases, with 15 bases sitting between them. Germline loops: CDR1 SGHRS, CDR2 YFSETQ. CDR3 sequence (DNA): TGCGCCAGCAGCTTGTTTGTGTCGGGACGGAACTATGGCTACACCTTC. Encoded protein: CASSLFVSGRNYGYTF.

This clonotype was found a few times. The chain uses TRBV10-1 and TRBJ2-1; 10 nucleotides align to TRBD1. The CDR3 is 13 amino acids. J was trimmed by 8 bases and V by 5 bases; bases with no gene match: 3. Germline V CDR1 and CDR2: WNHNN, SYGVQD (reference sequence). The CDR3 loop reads CASSPGTGDEQFF. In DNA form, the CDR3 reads TGCGCCAGCAGTCCCGGGACAGGGGATGAGCAGTTCTTC.

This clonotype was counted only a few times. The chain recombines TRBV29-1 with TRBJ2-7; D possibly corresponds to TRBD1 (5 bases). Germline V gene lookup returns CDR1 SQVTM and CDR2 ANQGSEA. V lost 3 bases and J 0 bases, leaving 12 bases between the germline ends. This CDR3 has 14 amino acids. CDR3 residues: CSVEGLRGSYEQYF. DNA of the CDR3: TGCAGCGTTGAGGGGCTCAGAGGCTCCTACGAGCAGTACTTC.

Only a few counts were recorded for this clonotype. The DNA for the CDR3 is TGCAGCGTTGAAGAGGACGGGGGCACTAACTATGGCTACACCTTC. Encoded protein: CSVEEDGGTNYGYTF. The chain employs TRBV29-1 and TRBJ1-2, with D maybe TRBD1 (6 bases). The germline CDR1 and CDR2 sequences are SQVTM and ANQGSEA. Trimming took off 0 bases at V and 0 bases at J, with 11 bases between the two ends. This CDR3 is 15 amino acids long.

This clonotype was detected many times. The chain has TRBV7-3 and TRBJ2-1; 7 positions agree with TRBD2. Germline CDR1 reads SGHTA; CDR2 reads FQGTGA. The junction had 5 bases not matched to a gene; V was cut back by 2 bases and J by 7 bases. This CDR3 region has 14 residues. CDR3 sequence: CASSLGTTNNEQFF. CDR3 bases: TGTGCCAGCAGCTTAGGGACTACTAATAATGAGCAGTTCTTC.

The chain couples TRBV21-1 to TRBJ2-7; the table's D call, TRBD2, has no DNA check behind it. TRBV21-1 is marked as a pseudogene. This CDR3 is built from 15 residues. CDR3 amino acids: CASSKDERPWRPQYF. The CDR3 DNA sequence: TGTGCCAGCAGCAAAGATGAGAGGCCCTGGAGGCCCCAGTACTTC.

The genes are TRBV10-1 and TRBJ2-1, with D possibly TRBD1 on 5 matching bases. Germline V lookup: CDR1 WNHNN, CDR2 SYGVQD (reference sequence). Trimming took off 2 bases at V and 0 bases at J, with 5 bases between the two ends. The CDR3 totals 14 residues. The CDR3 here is CASSEDSSYNEQFF. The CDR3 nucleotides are TGCGCCAGCAGTGAGGACAGCTCCTACAATGAGCAGTTCTTC.